This T cell receptor (beta chain) stems from a study of spatial heterogeneity in lung cancer. Study details: Follow-up PBMC specimens underwent sequencing when available; their median timing was about two years after resection. Findings of the study overall: TCRs found ubiquitously expanded in tumor appeared in blood more at resection than at follow-up.

Unique molecular identifiers tagged every individual TCR cDNA molecule. TCRdb redid the calling of the 5' RACE reads with MiXCR, one entry per CDR3 protein. There are approximately 43,000 distinct CDR3 sequences in the sample; more than 9% occur only once, and under 20% lies in the top ten. Time point reported: blood at routine non-recurrence follow-up after resection. The CDR3 contains 13 residues. Per the germline V gene, CDR1 is MNHEY and CDR2 is SVGEGT. With 7 bases removed from V and 6 bases from J, the gap between germline ends came to 16 bases. This clonotype came up a few times. What it binds is not known.

Sequencing was performed on PBMCs, taken at follow-up. The receptor was derived from a female donor with early-stage non-small cell lung cancer. V and J are TRBV6-2 or TRBV6-3 and TRBJ2-7, with D tentatively TRBD2 (6 bases). The CDR3 region has the DNA TGTGCCAGCAATCCGACTAGTACCCCCGAGCAGTACTTC. This codes for CASNPTSTPEQYF.